The 26 T cell receptor beta chains listed next were all sequenced from one sample in a study of blood T cell repertoires in COVID-19. This table comes from immunoSEQ multiplex PCR, and its TCRdb copy is limited to in-frame clones, with some not included. The sample lists under 50,000 clones, roughly 85% occurring once. Sequencing used peripheral blood. The receptors here all came from a man aged 40-50 years with active COVID-19.

This clone was seen a single time. The chain is built from TRBV4-2 and TRBJ1-1, with 7 nucleotides matching TRBD1. CDR1 is LGHNA, CDR2 YNFKEQ, per germline. Germline trimming cut 1 base from V and 1 base from J; bases unmatched to any gene: 6. CDR3 size: 16 residues. The CDR3 nucleotides read TGTGCCAGCAGCCAAGCGCCGGGACAGAGGAACACTGAAGCTTTCTTT. Residues: CASSQAPGQRNTEAFF.

The chain combines TRBV28 with TRBJ2-1; D perhaps matches TRBD2 (6 bases). The germline V gene encodes CDR1 MDHEN and CDR2 SYDVKM. CDR3 length: 16 amino acids. Between the trimmed V and J ends, which lost 3 bases and 1 base, there was a span of 13 bases. The CDR3 loop is CASSFTLALSYNEQFF. CDR3 bases: TGTGCCAGCAGTTTTACCCTAGCGCTGTCCTACAATGAGCAGTTCTTC.

The J gene is TRBJ2-6, the V gene TRBV5-6; D not resolved. CDR3 length equals 18 residues. Germline CDR1 SGHDT, CDR2 YYEEEE. Trimming took off 0 bases at V and 3 bases at J, with 16 bases between the two ends. In nucleotides, the CDR3 is TGTGCCAGCAGCTTGGTTGGCAGCCTAACGGGTGGGGCCAACGTCCTGACTTTC. This sequence encodes CASSLVGSLTGGANVLTF.

The V gene is TRBV11-1, the J gene TRBJ2-1; D possibly corresponds to TRBD1 (6 bases). CDR3 length: 15 amino acids. Germline CDR1 reads SGHAT; CDR2 reads FQDESV (reference sequence). V was trimmed by 6 bases and J by 3 bases, leaving 15 bases between them. This CDR3 reads CASSYDRYGYNEQFF. DNA for the CDR3: TGTGCCAGCAGTTACGACAGGTACGGCTACAATGAGCAGTTCTTC.

This clone has a single count. This sequence joins TRBV4-1 and TRBJ2-7, with 7 nucleotides matching TRBD2. Looked up from germline, CDR1 is MGHRA and CDR2 is YSYEKL. The CDR3 length is 16 residues. V lost 1 base and J lost 1; bases outside the gene matches: 7. As DNA, the CDR3 is TGCGCCAGCAGCCAAGGGGGCGGGAGCCGTTCCTACGAGCAGTACTTC. Encoded protein: CASSQGGGSRSYEQYF.

This chain uses TRBV24-1 with TRBJ1-2; weak D call: TRBD1 (6 bases). The CDR3 loop spans 13 amino acids. Between the trimmed V and J ends, which lost 8 bases and 4 bases, there was a span of 13 bases. From germline, CDR1 is KGHDR and CDR2 SFDVKD. CDR3 sequence (DNA): TGTGCCACCATAGAGACAGGTCCCTATGGCTACACCTTC. It codes for CATIETGPYGYTF.

The CDR3, as DNA: TGTGCCACCGCGGACAGGGTAGAAAAACTGTTTTTT. Translated: CATADRVEKLFF. The chain joins TRBV19 to TRBJ1-4; TRBD1 matches 8 bases. The germline V gene has CDR1 LNHDA and CDR2 SQIVND (reference sequence). The CDR3 is 12 residues long. Trimming took 10 bases from V and 8 from J; bases not matched to a gene: 6.

The chain carries TRBV24-1 and TRBJ2-3; 8 nucleotides agree with TRBD2. Germline V gives CDR1 KGHDR, CDR2 SFDVKD. J was trimmed by 0 bases and V by 9 bases; bases with no gene match: 16. This CDR3 is built from 18 residues. The CDR3 reads CATDRTLASGQSTDTQYF. The DNA of the CDR3 is TGTGCCACCGACCGGACCTTGGCTAGCGGGCAGAGCACAGATACGCAGTATTTT.

The CDR3 nucleotides read TGTGCCAGCTCACCACCGGGACAGCCCTACGAGCAGTACTTC. Its protein product is CASSPPGQPYEQYF. This sequence joins TRBV18 and TRBJ2-7, with 7 nucleotides matching TRBD1. V lost 0 bases to trimming and J lost 2 bases; unmatched junction nucleotides: 1. CDR1 and CDR2 from the germline V gene are KGHSH and LQKENI. CDR3 length: 14 amino acids.

The chain links TRBV28 to TRBJ1-5; tentative D call: TRBD1 (5 bases). The germline V gene encodes CDR1 MDHEN and CDR2 SYDVKM. The ends were cut back, 4 bases at V and 9 bases at J, with 19 bases in the middle. CDR3 length equals 15 residues. The CDR3 DNA sequence: TGTGCCAGCAGTTCCCTCCTGGGGGTGGGGGGGCCCCAGCATTTT. This translates into CASSSLLGVGGPQHF.

This sequence joins TRBV28 and TRBJ2-1; 9 bases are a match to TRBD2. The ends lost 2 bases at V and 1 base at J; junction bases unmatched: 3. The CDR3 runs to 16 residues. Germline values: CDR1 MDHEN, CDR2 SYDVKM. The CDR3 here is CASSLVSGSSYNEQFF. The CDR3 DNA reads as TGTGCCAGCAGTTTAGTTAGCGGGAGTTCCTACAATGAGCAGTTCTTC.

The V call is TRBV19, the J call TRBJ2-5; possibly TRBD1 for D (6 bases). V shed 3 bases and J shed 5 bases, with 16 bases lying between them. CDR3 length: 15 amino acids. Germline assignment: CDR1 LNHDA and CDR2 SQIVND (reference sequence). Here the CDR3 reads CASSMKGVWKETQYF. The CDR3 DNA follows: TGTGCCAGTAGTATGAAGGGGGTTTGGAAGGAGACCCAGTACTTC.

The rearrangement links TRBV10-3 to TRBJ2-3; 9 nucleotides align to TRBD2. Losses at the gene ends were 11 bases for V and 2 bases for J; bases not matched to a gene: 8. CDR3 length: 14 residues. CDR1 and CDR2 from the germline V gene are ENHRY and SYGVKD. The CDR3 DNA follows: TGTGCCTCGCTATTAGCGGGGGACACAGATACGCAGTATTTT. Protein: CASLLAGDTDTQYF.

This chain links TRBV6-6 with TRBJ1-4; unclear D gene. V was clipped by 7 bases and J by 4 bases, with 16 bases between them. Germline CDR1 reads MNHNY; CDR2 reads SVGAGI (reference sequence). CDR3 length: 15 residues. Written as DNA, the CDR3 is TGTGCCAGCAATTCCTTCGACGGAGGTAATGAAAAACTGTTTTTT. Translated, it gives CASNSFDGGNEKLFF.

This rearrangement joins TRBV19 to TRBJ2-5; 8 nucleotides align to TRBD1. The length of the CDR3 is 15 residues. V dropped 5 bases and J dropped 5; count of bases not matched to a gene: 10. Germline V gives CDR1 LNHDA, CDR2 SQIVND (reference sequence). Here the CDR3 DNA reads TGTGCCAGTAGTTTCCGACAGGGGACGGGGGAGACCCAGTACTTC. Amino acid sequence: CASSFRQGTGETQYF.

The gene calls are TRBV9 and TRBJ2-7; TRBD2 agrees at 10 bases. J was trimmed by 3 bases and V by 0 bases; bases with no gene match: 3. This CDR3 region has 15 residues. Per germline, CDR1 SGDLS and CDR2 YYNGEE. CDR3 nucleotide sequence: TGTGCCAGCAGCGTAGGGACTAGCGGACTCTACGAGCAGTACTTC. Translated: CASSVGTSGLYEQYF.

The rearrangement links TRBV7-6 to TRBJ1-3; D is unclear. Per germline, CDR1 SGHVS and CDR2 FNYEAQ. The CDR3 contains 15 residues. Trimming removed 0 bases at V and 2 bases at J, with 8 bases between. CDR3 sequence reads: CASSLASQAGNTIYF. DNA of the CDR3: TGTGCCAGCAGCTTAGCGTCCCAGGCTGGAAACACCATATATTTT.

The V gene is TRBV27, the J gene TRBJ2-3; TRBD2 matches 12 bases. V was clipped by 6 bases and J by 4 bases; unmatched bases: 2. CDR1 and CDR2 from the germline V gene are MNHEY and SMNVEV (reference sequence). The CDR3 consists of 14 residues. CDR3 coding DNA: TGTGCCAGCAGACTAGCGGGAGGCGCAGATACGCAGTATTTT. Translation: CASRLAGGADTQYF.

DNA of the CDR3: TGCGCCAGCGCTAAGACACAGGGGGCTGGCGGCTACACCTTC. It encodes CASAKTQGAGGYTF. The chain joins TRBV5-1 to TRBJ1-2; 9 positions agree with TRBD1. This CDR3 region has 14 residues. J was trimmed by 8 bases and V by 7 bases; bases with no gene match: 12. CDR1 SGHRS and CDR2 YFSETQ come from the germline V gene. The whole variable domain, filled in from reference TRBV5-1 and TRBJ1-2, reads KAGVTQTPRYLIKTRGQQVTLSCSPISGHRSVSWYQQTPGQGLQFLFEYFSETQRNKGNFPGRFSGRQFSNSRSEMNVSTLELGDSALYLCASAKTQGAGGYTFGSGTRLTVV.

In DNA, the CDR3 is TGCGCCAGCAGCCACATTCTAGCGGGAGGCGGAGAGACCCAGTACTTC. Translated, it gives CASSHILAGGGETQYF. The rearrangement links TRBV4-1 to TRBJ2-5; 11 nucleotides match TRBD2. This CDR3 comprises 16 residues. The germline V gene encodes CDR1 MGHRA and CDR2 YSYEKL. The V and J ends lost 3 bases and 4 bases, in that order; junction bases with no gene match: 7.

The CDR3 nucleotides are TGCGCCAGCAGCGAAAACAGGGGAGGCGAAAAACTGTTTTTT. Protein sequence: CASSENRGGEKLFF. The chain has TRBV5-1 and TRBJ1-4, with 7 bases that match TRBD1. CDR3 size: 14 residues. CDR1 is SGHRS and CDR2 is YFSETQ in the germline V gene. The J segment lost 8 bases and the V segment lost 4 bases, leaving 8 bases of the junction unmatched.

This clone was observed a handful of times. The chain carries TRBV3-1 (or the pseudogene TRBV3-2) and TRBJ2-7; 9 bases map to TRBD2. The germline CDR1 and CDR2 sequences are LGHDT and YNNKEL (reference sequence). The junction had 0 bases not matched to a gene; V was cut back by 3 bases and J by 0 bases. The CDR3 is 14 residues long. CDR3 region: CASSQREGSYEQYF. The CDR3 DNA follows: TGTGCCAGCAGCCAGCGGGAGGGCTCCTACGAGCAGTACTTC.

The chain carries TRBV6-2 or TRBV6-3 and TRBJ1-6, with a weak D call TRBD1 (6 bases). CDR1 and CDR2 (germline): MNHEY, SVGEGT. The CDR3 contains 14 residues. The V and J ends lost 7 bases and 6 bases respectively, with 13 bases between them. CDR3 bases: TGTGCCAGCAACCCGGACAGACTTAATTCACCCCTCCACTTT. Translation: CASNPDRLNSPLHF.

The rearrangement links TRBV27 to TRBJ2-5; D may be TRBD1 (5 bases). The CDR3 is made up of 14 amino acids. The germline V gene has CDR1 MNHEY and CDR2 SMNVEV (reference sequence). V was cut by 0 bases and J by 4 bases, with 9 bases left in between. CDR3 region: CASSLSAGIETQYF. In DNA form, the CDR3 reads TGTGCCAGCAGTTTATCGGCAGGGATAGAGACCCAGTACTTC.

The chain couples TRBV27 to TRBJ2-3; D possibly corresponds to TRBD1 (5 bases). V was clipped by 6 bases and J by 4 bases, with 17 bases between them. From germline, CDR1 is MNHEY and CDR2 SMNVEV (reference sequence). This CDR3 is 15 amino acids long. The CDR3 bases are TGTGCCAGCAGCTTGGACACGGGCAGATCAGATACGCAGTATTTT. Protein: CASSLDTGRSDTQYF.

This chain joins TRBV20-1 and TRBJ1-3, with TRBD1 matching over 8 bases. CDR1 and CDR2 (germline): DFQATT, SNEGSKA (reference sequence). After removal of 5 bases from V and 4 bases from J, the junction contained 7 bases not matched to a gene. The CDR3 extends over 14 amino acids. CDR3 region: CSARDRGRGNTIYF. The CDR3 DNA is TGCAGTGCTCGTGACAGGGGTAGAGGAAACACCATATATTTT.